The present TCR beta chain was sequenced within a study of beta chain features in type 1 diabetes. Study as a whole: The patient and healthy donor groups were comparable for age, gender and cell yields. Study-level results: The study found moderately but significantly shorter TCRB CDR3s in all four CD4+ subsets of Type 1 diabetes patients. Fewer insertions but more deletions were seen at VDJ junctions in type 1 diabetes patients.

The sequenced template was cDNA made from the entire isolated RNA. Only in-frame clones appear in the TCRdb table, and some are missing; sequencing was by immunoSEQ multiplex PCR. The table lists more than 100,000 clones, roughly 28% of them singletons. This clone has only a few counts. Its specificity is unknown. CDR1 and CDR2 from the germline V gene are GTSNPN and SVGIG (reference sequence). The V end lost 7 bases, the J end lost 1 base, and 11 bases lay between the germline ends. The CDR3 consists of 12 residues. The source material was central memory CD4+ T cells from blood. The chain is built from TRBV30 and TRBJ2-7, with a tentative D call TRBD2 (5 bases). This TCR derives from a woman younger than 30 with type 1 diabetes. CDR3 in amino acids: CAYTRGSYEQYF. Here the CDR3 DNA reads TGTGCCTACACCCGAGGGTCCTACGAGCAGTACTTC.